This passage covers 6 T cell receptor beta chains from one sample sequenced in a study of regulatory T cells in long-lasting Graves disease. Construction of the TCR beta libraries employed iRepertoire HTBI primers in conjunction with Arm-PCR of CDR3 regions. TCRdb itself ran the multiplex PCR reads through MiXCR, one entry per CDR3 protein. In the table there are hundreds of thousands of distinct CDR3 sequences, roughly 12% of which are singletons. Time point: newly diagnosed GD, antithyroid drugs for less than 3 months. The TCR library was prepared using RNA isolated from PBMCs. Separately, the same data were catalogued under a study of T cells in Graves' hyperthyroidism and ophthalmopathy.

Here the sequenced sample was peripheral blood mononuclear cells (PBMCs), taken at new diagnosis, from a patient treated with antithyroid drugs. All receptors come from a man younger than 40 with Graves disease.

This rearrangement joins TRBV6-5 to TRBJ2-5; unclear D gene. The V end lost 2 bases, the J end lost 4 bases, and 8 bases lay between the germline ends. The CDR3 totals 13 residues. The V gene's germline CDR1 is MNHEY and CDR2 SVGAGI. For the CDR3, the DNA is TGTGCCAGCAGTTACGACGAGAGAGAGACCCAGTACTTC. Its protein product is CASSYDERETQYF.

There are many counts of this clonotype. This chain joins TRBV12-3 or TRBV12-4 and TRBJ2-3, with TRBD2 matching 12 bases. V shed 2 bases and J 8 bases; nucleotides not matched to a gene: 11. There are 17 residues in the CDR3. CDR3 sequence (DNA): TGTGCCAGCAGTTTATCAGGACTAGCGGGACCTACGGGTACGCAGTATTTT. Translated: CASSLSGLAGPTGTQYF.

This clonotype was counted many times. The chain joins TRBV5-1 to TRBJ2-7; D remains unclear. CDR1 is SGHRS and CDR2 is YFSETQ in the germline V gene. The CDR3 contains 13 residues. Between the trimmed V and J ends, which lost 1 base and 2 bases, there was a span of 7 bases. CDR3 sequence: CASSLYLAYEQYF. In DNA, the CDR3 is TGCGCCAGCAGCTTGTACCTTGCCTACGAGCAGTACTTC.

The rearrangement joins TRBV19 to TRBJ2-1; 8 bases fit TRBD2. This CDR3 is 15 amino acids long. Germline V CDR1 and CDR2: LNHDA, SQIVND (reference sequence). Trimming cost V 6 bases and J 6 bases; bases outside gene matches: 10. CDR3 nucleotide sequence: TGTGCCAGTAGGGACCCCGGGACTAGTGGCAATGAGCAGTTCTTC. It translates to CASRDPGTSGNEQFF.

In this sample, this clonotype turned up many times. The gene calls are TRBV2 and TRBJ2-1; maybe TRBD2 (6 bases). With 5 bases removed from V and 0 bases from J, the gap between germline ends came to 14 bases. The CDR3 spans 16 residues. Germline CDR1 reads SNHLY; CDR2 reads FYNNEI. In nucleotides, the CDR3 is TGTGCCAGCAGTTCACAGGAGGGCACCTCCTACAATGAGCAGTTCTTC. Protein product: CASSSQEGTSYNEQFF.

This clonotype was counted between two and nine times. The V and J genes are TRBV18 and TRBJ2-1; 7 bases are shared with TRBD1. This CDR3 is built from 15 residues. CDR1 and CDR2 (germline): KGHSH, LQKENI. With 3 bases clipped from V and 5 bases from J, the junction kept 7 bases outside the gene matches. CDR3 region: CASSPYRQGDNEQFF. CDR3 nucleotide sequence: TGTGCCAGCTCACCGTACCGACAGGGAGACAATGAGCAGTTCTTC. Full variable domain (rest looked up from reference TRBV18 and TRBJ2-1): NAGVMQNPRHLVRRRGQEARLRCSPMKGHSHVYWYRQLPEEGLKFMVYLQKENIIDESGMPKERFSAEFPKEGPSILRIQQVVRGDSAAYFCASSPYRQGDNEQFFGPGTRLTVL.